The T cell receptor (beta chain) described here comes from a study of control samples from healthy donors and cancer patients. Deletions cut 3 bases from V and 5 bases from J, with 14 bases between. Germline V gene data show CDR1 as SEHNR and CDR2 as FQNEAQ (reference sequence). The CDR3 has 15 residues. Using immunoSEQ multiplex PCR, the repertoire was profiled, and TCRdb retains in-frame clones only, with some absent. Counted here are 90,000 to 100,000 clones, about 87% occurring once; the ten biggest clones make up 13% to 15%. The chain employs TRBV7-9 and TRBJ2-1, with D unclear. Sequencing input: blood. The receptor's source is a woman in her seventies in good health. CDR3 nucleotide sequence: TGTGCCAGCAGCTTGTTAGGGTCAGCTAACAATGAGCAGTTCTTC. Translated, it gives CASSLLGSANNEQFF.